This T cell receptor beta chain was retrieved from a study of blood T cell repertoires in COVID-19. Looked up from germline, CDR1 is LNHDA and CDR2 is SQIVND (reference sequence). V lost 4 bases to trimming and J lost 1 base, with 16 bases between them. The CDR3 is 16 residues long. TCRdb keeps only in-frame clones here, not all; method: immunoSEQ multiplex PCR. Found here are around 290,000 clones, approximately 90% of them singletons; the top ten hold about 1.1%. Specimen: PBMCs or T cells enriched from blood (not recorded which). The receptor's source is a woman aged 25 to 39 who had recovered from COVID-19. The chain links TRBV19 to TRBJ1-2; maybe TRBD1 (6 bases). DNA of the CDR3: TGTGCCAGTAGTACCCGCGGGGGCAGGGGTAACTATGGCTACACCTTC. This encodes CASSTRGGRGNYGYTF. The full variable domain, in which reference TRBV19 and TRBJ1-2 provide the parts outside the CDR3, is DGGITQSPKYLFRKEGQNVTLSCEQNLNHDAMYWYRQDPGQGLRLIYYSQIVNDFQKGDIAEGYSVSREKKESFPLTVTSAQKNPTAFYLCASSTRGGRGNYGYTFGSGTRLTVV.